This paragraph reports one TCR beta chain. This CDR3 contains 14 residues. Germline CDR1 is SEHNR and CDR2 is FQNEAQ (reference sequence). V shed 4 bases and J shed 5 bases, with 14 bases lying between them. The data were obtained in a study of blood T cell repertoires in COVID-19. The authors' processing: Estimation of nucleated cell counts was performed using reference gene primer amplification. Profiled with immunoSEQ multiplex PCR; TCRdb holds only in-frame clones, not every one. V and J calls and clone size come straight from that table; D and trimming were deduced from the DNA. Here the sample spans about 500,000 clones, 87% being singletons.

Sequencing used PBMCs or T cells enriched from blood (not recorded which). This rearrangement joins TRBV7-9 to TRBJ2-5; D is perhaps TRBD2 (5 bases). The TCR sequence derives from a young woman who had recovered from COVID-19. CDR3 region: CASSSARGSETQYF. DNA for the CDR3: TGTGCCAGCAGCTCCGCCCGGGGTTCGGAGACCCAGTACTTC.